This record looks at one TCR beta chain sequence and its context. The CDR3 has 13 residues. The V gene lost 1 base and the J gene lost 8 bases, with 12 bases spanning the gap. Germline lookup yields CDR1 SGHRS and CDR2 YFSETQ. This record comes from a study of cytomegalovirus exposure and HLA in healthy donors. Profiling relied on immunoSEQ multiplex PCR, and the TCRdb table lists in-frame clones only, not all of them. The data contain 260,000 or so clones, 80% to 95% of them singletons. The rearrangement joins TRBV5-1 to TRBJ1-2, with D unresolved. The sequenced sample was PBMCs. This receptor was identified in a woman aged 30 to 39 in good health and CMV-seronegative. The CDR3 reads CASSLSGLEGYTF. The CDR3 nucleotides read TGCGCCAGCAGCTTGAGTGGGCTGGAGGGCTACACCTTC. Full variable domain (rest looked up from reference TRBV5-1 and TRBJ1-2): KAGVTQTPRYLIKTRGQQVTLSCSPISGHRSVSWYQQTPGQGLQFLFEYFSETQRNKGNFPGRFSGRQFSNSRSEMNVSTLELGDSALYLCASSLSGLEGYTFGSGTRLTVV.